These 10 T cell receptor beta chains were sequenced from one sample in a study of OX40 agonist ivuxolimab in advanced cancers. The table came from immunoSEQ multiplex PCR; TCRdb's copy has only in-frame clones and leaves some out. The sample holds under 70,000 clones; 86% are singletons and the top ten take 0.95% to 1.5%. Specimen: CD4+ or CD8+ T cells sorted from blood, collected in a trial of the OX40 agonist ivuxolimab. All receptors derive from an adult with an advanced solid tumor such as melanoma, head and neck, liver or kidney cancer.

The genes are TRBV27 and TRBJ1-1, with D perhaps TRBD1 (5 bases). The CDR3 is 13 amino acids. V lost 6 bases, J lost 6 bases, and 14 bases lay in between. Germline CDR1 MNHEY, CDR2 SMNVEV (reference sequence). The CDR3 reads CASRQKGWAEAFF. Here the CDR3 DNA reads TGTGCCAGCAGACAAAAGGGGTGGGCTGAAGCTTTCTTT.

This rearrangement joins TRBV6-6 to TRBJ2-5, with 12 bases aligning to TRBD2. V lost 10 bases to trimming and J lost 7 bases; unmatched junction nucleotides: 7. This CDR3 contains 13 residues. The germline gives CDR1 MNHNY, CDR2 SVGAGI (reference sequence). CDR3 DNA: TGTGCCACCTCGACTAGCGGGGGTGGGACCCAGTACTTC. Protein: CATSTSGGGTQYF.

The chain uses TRBV30 and TRBJ1-4; D is possibly TRBD1 (6 bases). CDR3 length: 13 residues. Per the germline V gene, CDR1 is GTSNPN and CDR2 is SVGIG (reference sequence). Deletions cut 4 bases from V and 6 bases from J, with 12 bases between. CDR3 residues: CAWNEGVDEKLFF. The CDR3 bases are TGTGCCTGGAATGAGGGGGTGGATGAAAAACTGTTTTTT.

The rearrangement joins TRBV18 to TRBJ2-5, with a tentative D call TRBD1 (6 bases). The germline V and J ends were trimmed by 2 bases and 0 bases, with 13 bases remaining between them. CDR1 is KGHSH, CDR2 LQKENI, per germline. The CDR3 length is 16 residues. CDR3 in DNA: TGTGCCAGCTCACCAAAGACACAGGGAGACCAAGAGACCCAGTACTTC. Its translation is CASSPKTQGDQETQYF. Full variable domain (remainder filled in from reference TRBV18 and TRBJ2-5): NAGVMQNPRHLVRRRGQEARLRCSPMKGHSHVYWYRQLPEEGLKFMVYLQKENIIDESGMPKERFSAEFPKEGPSILRIQQVVRGDSAAYFCASSPKTQGDQETQYFGPGTRLLVL.

This clone was observed a single time. V and J are TRBV5-1 and TRBJ2-7; D not certain. Germline CDR1 reads SGHRS; CDR2 reads YFSETQ. Trimming removed 0 bases at V and 0 bases at J, with 10 bases between. The CDR3 length is 15 residues. The chain's CDR3 is CASSLATGSSYEQYF. CDR3 DNA sequence: TGCGCCAGCAGCTTGGCCACCGGCAGCTCCTACGAGCAGTACTTC.

This clone has more than one count but fewer than ten. This chain joins TRBV10-3 and TRBJ1-1; TRBD1 aligns across 7 bases. The CDR3 has 13 amino acids. Germline lookup yields CDR1 ENHRY and CDR2 SYGVKD. The V segment lost 6 bases and the J segment 11 bases; nucleotides outside the gene matches: 12. The CDR3 loop is CAISPRGEGDAFF. The CDR3 DNA is TGTGCCATCAGCCCCAGGGGGGAAGGGGACGCTTTCTTT.

The chain combines TRBV5-8 with TRBJ2-1; TRBD2 agrees at 10 bases. There are 16 residues in the CDR3. Trimming took 0 bases from V and 5 from J; bases not matched to a gene: 5. Germline CDR1 SGHTS, CDR2 YDEGEE. The chain's CDR3 is CASSLASGSDDNEQFF. CDR3 DNA: TGTGCCAGCAGCTTGGCTAGCGGGAGCGACGACAATGAGCAGTTCTTC.

The J gene is TRBJ1-4, the V gene TRBV15; perhaps TRBD1 as D (5 bases). The V gene lost 4 bases and the J gene lost 8 bases, with 14 bases spanning the gap. CDR3 length: 14 residues. Germline values: CDR1 LNHNV, CDR2 YYDKDF (reference sequence). The CDR3 DNA reads as TGTGCCACCAGCAAATCAGGGTTCGCGGAAAAACTGTTTTTT. Translation: CATSKSGFAEKLFF. Based on the CDR3 plus reference TRBV15 and TRBJ1-4, the full variable domain is DAMVIQNPRYQVTQFGKPVTLSCSQTLNHNVMYWYQQKSSQAPKLLFHYYDKDFNNEADTPDNFQSRRPNTSFCFLDIRSPGLGDTAMYLCATSKSGFAEKLFFGSGTQLSVL.

The V gene is TRBV19, the J gene TRBJ1-1; 7 bases are a match to TRBD1. The CDR3 sequence is 14 residues long. The ends lost 6 bases at V and 0 bases at J; junction bases unmatched: 4. CDR1 and CDR2 (germline): LNHDA, SQIVND (reference sequence). CDR3 DNA: TGTGCCAGTAGCGACAGGGACTTGAACACTGAAGCTTTCTTT. Translation: CASSDRDLNTEAFF.

The chain links TRBV6-5 to TRBJ2-4; D may be TRBD2 (6 bases). The CDR3 extends over 15 amino acids. V lost 6 bases, J lost 0 bases, and 12 bases lay in between. Per the germline V gene, CDR1 is MNHEY and CDR2 is SVGAGI. CDR3 amino acids: CASSQTGVAKNIQYF. The CDR3 DNA reads as TGTGCCAGCAGCCAAACGGGAGTAGCCAAAAACATTCAGTACTTC.